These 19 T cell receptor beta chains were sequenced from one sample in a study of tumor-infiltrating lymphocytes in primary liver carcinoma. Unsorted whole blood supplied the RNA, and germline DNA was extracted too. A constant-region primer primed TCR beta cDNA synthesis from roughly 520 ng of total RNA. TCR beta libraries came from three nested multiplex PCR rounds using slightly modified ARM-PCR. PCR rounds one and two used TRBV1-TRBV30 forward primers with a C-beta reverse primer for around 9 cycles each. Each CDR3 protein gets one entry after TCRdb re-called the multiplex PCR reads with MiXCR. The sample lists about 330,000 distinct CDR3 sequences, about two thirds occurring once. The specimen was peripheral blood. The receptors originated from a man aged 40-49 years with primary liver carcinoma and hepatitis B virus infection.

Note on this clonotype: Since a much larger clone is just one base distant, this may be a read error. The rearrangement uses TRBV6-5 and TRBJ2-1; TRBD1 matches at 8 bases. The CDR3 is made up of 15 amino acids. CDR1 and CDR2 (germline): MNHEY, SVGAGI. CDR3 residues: CDSSKDRAFDNEQFF. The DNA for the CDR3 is TGTGACAGCAGTAAGGACAGGGCCTTCGACAATGAGCAGTTCTTC.

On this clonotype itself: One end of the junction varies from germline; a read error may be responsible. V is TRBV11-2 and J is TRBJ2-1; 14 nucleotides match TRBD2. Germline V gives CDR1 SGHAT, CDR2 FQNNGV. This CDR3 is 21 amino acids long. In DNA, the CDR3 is TGTGCCAGCATCCCAGGAGAGGGACTAGCGGGGGCCGACCCAATGTACAATGATCAGTTCTTC. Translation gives CASIPGEGLAGADPMYNDQFF.

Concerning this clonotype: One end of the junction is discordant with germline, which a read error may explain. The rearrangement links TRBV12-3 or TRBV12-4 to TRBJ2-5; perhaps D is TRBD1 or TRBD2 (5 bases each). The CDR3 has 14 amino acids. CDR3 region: CASSPGQGRETRYF. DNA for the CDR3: TGTGCCAGCAGCCCCGGGCAGGGACGAGAGACCCGGTACTTC.

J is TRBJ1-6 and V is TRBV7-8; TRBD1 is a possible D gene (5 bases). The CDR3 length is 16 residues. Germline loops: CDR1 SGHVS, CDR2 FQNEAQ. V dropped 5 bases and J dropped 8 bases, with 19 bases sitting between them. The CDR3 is CASSVTPGREDSPLHF. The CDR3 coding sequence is TGTGCCAGCAGCGTGACACCAGGCAGGGAGGATTCACCCCTCCACTTT.

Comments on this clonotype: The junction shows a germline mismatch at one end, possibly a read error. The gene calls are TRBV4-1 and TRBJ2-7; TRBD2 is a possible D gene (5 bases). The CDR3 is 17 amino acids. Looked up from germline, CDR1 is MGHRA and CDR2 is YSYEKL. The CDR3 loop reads CASSQEHLAVSSYEQHF. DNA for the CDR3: TGCGCCAGCAGCCAAGAGCATCTAGCCGTGAGCTCCTACGAGCAGCACTTC.

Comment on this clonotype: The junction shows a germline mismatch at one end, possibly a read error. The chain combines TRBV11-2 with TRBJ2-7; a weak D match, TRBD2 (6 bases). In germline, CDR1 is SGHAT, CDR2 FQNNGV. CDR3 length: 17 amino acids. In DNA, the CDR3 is TGTGCCTGCAGTTTAGCGGCTGGGTCAGGAGACTACAATGAGCAGTACTTC. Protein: CACSLAAGSGDYNEQYF.

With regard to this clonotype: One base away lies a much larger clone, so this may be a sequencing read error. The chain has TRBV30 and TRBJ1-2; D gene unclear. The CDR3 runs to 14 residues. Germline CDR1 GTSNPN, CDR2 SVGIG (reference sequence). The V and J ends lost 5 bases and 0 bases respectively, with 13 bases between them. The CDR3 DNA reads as TGTGCCTGGCAACGAATCGGGACTAACTATGGCTACACCTTC. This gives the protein CAWQRIGTNYGYTF.

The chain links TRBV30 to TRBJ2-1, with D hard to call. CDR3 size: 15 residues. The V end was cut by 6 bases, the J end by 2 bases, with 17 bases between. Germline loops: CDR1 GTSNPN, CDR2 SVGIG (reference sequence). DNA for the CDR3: TGTGCCTGTGCCGCCGCTGCGACCCCCTACAATGAGCAGTTCTTC. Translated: CACAAAATPYNEQFF.

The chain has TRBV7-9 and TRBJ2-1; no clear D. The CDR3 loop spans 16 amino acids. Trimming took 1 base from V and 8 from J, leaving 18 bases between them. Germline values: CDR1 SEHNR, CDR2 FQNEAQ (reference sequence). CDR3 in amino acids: CASSLEGQPLYHEQFF. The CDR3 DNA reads TGTGCCAGCAGCTTAGAGGGCCAGCCCTTATACCATGAGCAGTTCTTC.

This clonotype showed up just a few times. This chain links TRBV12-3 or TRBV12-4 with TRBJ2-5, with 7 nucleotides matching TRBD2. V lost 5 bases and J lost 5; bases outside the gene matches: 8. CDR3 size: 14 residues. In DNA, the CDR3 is TGTGCCAGCAGTACCCAGGGAGGGGTCGAGACCCAGTACTTC. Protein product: CASSTQGGVETQYF.

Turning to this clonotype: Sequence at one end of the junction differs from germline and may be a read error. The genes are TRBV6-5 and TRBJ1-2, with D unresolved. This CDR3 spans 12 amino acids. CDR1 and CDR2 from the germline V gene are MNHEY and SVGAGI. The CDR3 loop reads CARSYSGNGYTF. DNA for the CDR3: TGTGCCAGGAGTTACTCGGGGAATGGCTACACCTTC.

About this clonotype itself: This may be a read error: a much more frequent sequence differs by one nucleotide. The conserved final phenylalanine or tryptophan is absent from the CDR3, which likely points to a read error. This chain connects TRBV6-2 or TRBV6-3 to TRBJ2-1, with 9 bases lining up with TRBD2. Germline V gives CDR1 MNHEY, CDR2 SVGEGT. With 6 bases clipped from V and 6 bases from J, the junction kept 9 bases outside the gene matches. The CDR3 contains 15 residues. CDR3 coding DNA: TGTGCCAGCAGAATAGCGGGAGTTCTCCTCAATGAGCAGTTCTTA. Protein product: CASRIAGVLLNEQFL.

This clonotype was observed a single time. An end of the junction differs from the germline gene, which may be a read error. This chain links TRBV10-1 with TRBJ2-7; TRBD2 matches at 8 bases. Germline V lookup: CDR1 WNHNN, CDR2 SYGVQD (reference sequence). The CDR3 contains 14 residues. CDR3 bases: TGCGCCATCAGTTACCAAGCGGGAGTACACGAGCAGTACTTC. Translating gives CAISYQAGVHEQYF.

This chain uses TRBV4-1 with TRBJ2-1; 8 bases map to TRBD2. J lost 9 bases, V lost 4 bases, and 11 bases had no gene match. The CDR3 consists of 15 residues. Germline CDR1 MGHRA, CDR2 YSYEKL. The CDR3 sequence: CASSPNSGSRREQFF. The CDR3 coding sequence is TGCGCCAGCAGCCCCAACAGCGGGAGCAGGCGTGAGCAGTTCTTC.

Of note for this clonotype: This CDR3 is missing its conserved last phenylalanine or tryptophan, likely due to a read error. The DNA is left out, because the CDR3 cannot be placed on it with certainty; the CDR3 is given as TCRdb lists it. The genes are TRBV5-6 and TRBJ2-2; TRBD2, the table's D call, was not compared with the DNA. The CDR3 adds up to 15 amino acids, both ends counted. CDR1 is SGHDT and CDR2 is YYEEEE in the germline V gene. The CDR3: CASSFLAGVTGELFL.

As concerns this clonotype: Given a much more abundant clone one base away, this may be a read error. The CDR3 nucleotides are TGCACCAGCAGCCAAGATCCTACAGGGAACTATGGCTACACCTTC. Its translation is CTSSQDPTGNYGYTF. The genes are TRBV4-3 and TRBJ1-2; a weak D match, TRBD1 (6 bases). The CDR3 loop spans 15 amino acids. CDR1 and CDR2 (germline): LGHNA, YSLEER.

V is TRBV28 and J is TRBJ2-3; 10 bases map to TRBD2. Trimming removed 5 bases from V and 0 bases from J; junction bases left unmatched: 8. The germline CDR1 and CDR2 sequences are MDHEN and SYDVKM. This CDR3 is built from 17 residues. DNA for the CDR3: TGTGCCAGCAGTGGATGGACTAGCGGAACTAGCACAGATACGCAGTATTTT. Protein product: CASSGWTSGTSTDTQYF.

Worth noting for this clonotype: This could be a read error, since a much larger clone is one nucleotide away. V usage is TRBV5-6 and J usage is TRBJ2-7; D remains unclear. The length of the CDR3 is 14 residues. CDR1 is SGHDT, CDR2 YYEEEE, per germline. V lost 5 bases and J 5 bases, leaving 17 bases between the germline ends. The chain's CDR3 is CASRHDGATNEQYF. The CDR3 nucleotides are TGTGCCAGCAGACACGACGGAGCCACCAACGAGCAGTACTTC.

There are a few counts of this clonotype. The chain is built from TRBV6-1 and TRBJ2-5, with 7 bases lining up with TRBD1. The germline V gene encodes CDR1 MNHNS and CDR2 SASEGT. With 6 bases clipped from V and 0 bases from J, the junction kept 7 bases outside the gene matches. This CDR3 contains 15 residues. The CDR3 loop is CASSRNTGDQETQYF. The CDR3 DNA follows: TGTGCCAGCAGCCGTAATACAGGGGACCAAGAGACCCAGTACTTC.